These 28 T cell receptor beta chains share one sample of origin, sequenced in a study of cytomegalovirus exposure and HLA in healthy donors (TCRdb year 2017). The library was produced with the immunoSEQ multiplex PCR assay. For the multiplex PCR, a mixture combining 60 forward primers for TCR Vbeta segments and 13 reverse primers for TCR Jbeta segments was used. The table was pulled from immuneACCESS by TCRdb, which kept in-frame rearrangements only. Such tables lose some clones; where checked, under half of the loss comes from unresolved V genes, and the rest has no known cause. This sample lists about 57,000 clones; more than 65% were detected once. Of the sample, about 9.1% falls within the top ten clones. The sample was PBMCs. The receptors were sampled from a woman aged 45-60 years in good health and CMV-seronegative.

J is TRBJ1-2 and V is TRBV6-5; a possible D gene is TRBD1 (5 bases). The CDR3 has 13 residues. The V end lost 7 bases, the J end lost 7 bases, and 16 bases lay between the germline ends. Per the germline V gene, CDR1 is MNHEY and CDR2 is SVGAGI. This chain's CDR3 is CASTSLGGGGYTF. The CDR3 DNA reads as TGTGCCAGCACTTCACTCGGGGGAGGTGGCTACACCTTC.

The chain is built from TRBV4-1 and TRBJ2-2, with D hard to call. V lost 0 bases and J lost 1, with 12 bases in between. The germline gives CDR1 MGHRA, CDR2 YSYEKL. The CDR3 is 17 amino acids. Written as DNA, the CDR3 is TGCGCCAGCAGCCAAGATCAACGGCGGTTGAACACCGGGGAGCTGTTTTTT. It is translated as CASSQDQRRLNTGELFF.

This rearrangement joins TRBV6-5 to TRBJ1-2; D perhaps matches TRBD1 (5 bases). Looked up from germline, CDR1 is MNHEY and CDR2 is SVGAGI. Deletions cut 5 bases from V and 3 bases from J, with 13 bases between. CDR3 length equals 14 residues. CDR3 coding DNA: TGTGCCAGCAGTGGGGCGGCGGGATACTATGGCTACACCTTC. Amino acid sequence: CASSGAAGYYGYTF.

The rearrangement links TRBV7-9 to TRBJ2-1, with D uncertain. Trimming stripped 4 bases from V and 9 bases from J, with 7 bases between. CDR3 length equals 11 residues. Looked up from germline, CDR1 is SEHNR and CDR2 is FQNEAQ (reference sequence). CDR3 sequence (DNA): TGTGCCAGCAGCTCAACGGGTGAGCAGTTCTTC. This translates into CASSSTGEQFF.

The gene calls are TRBV19 and TRBJ1-5, with a weak D call TRBD1 (6 bases). The CDR3 totals 15 residues. Germline V gene lookup returns CDR1 LNHDA and CDR2 SQIVND (reference sequence). V was shortened by 4 bases and J by 4 bases, with 14 bases between the two germline ends. In DNA, the CDR3 is TGTGCCAGTAGTACCGAACAGGGTCTGAATCAGCCCCAGCATTTT. This codes for CASSTEQGLNQPQHF.

The chain recombines TRBV5-1 with TRBJ2-1; D call uncertain. The CDR3 has 12 amino acids. V was cut by 0 bases and J by 15 bases, with 13 bases left in between. Germline-derived CDR1 and CDR2 are SGHRS and YFSETQ. The CDR3 sequence is CASSLGTDRRFF. The CDR3 DNA reads as TGCGCCAGCAGCTTGGGAACAGACCGAAGGTTCTTC.

J is TRBJ1-3 and V is TRBV28; no definite D call. The CDR3 is 12 amino acids. CDR1 is MDHEN, CDR2 SYDVKM, per germline. V was cut by 6 bases and J by 8 bases, with 11 bases left in between. The CDR3 region has the DNA TGTGCCAGCAGGGGCACCTCTTACACCATATATTTT. Translation gives CASRGTSYTIYF.

V and J are TRBV2 and TRBJ2-5; TRBD2 matches at 8 bases. There are 15 residues in the CDR3. CDR1 is SNHLY, CDR2 FYNNEI, per germline. The ends lost 7 bases at V and 5 bases at J; junction bases unmatched: 12. CDR3 coding DNA: TGTGCCAGCACAAAAGAGGCGGGGGGAGGGGAGACCCAGTACTTC. Protein: CASTKEAGGGETQYF.

The chain has TRBV6-1 and TRBJ2-7; 7 nucleotides match TRBD1. After removal of 6 bases from V and 1 base from J, the junction contained 3 bases not matched to a gene. Germline loops: CDR1 MNHNS, CDR2 SASEGT. The CDR3 has 13 residues. DNA of the CDR3: TGTGCCAGCAGAGGGACAGTTTCCTACGAGCAGTACTTC. This sequence encodes CASRGTVSYEQYF.

The rearrangement links TRBV2 to TRBJ2-7; tentatively, D is TRBD2 (6 bases). The length of the CDR3 is 15 residues. V lost 4 bases and J 3 bases, leaving 16 bases between the germline ends. Germline V lookup: CDR1 SNHLY, CDR2 FYNNEI. CDR3 in DNA: TGTGCCAGCAGTGGACCGGGACTGGGGTTCTACGAGCAGTACTTC. Protein sequence: CASSGPGLGFYEQYF.

The chain recombines TRBV6-4 with TRBJ2-2, with 9 bases that match TRBD1. J lost 2 bases, V lost 4 bases, and 5 bases had no gene match. The V gene's germline CDR1 is MRHNA and CDR2 SNTAGT. CDR3 length: 16 residues. The CDR3 nucleotides read TGTGCCAGCAGTGTCACAGGGGGCCCCAACACCGGGGAGCTGTTTTTT. It yields the protein CASSVTGGPNTGELFF.

The V and J genes are TRBV30 and TRBJ1-3, with 7 bases that match TRBD1. Germline assignment: CDR1 GTSNPN and CDR2 SVGIG (reference sequence). The CDR3 loop spans 15 amino acids. With 6 bases clipped from V and 4 bases from J, the junction kept 12 bases outside the gene matches. The CDR3 region has the DNA TGTGCCTGCAACAGGGGCCTGGTATTAGGAAACACCATATATTTT. It encodes CACNRGLVLGNTIYF.

This chain uses TRBV19 with TRBJ2-2; a possible D gene is TRBD1 (6 bases). The CDR3 contains 17 residues. V gave up 2 bases and J gave up 1 base, with 14 bases separating them. Germline V CDR1 and CDR2: LNHDA, SQIVND (reference sequence). Here the CDR3 reads CASSIWGPPQNTGELFF. CDR3 in DNA: TGTGCCAGTAGTATATGGGGGCCCCCACAGAACACCGGGGAGCTGTTTTTT.

V and J are TRBV6-6 and TRBJ2-7, with D tentatively TRBD1 (6 bases). There are 14 residues in the CDR3. V lost 5 bases, J lost 7 bases, and 18 bases lay in between. Germline V gives CDR1 MNHNY, CDR2 SVGAGI (reference sequence). In nucleotides, the CDR3 is TGTGCCAGCAGTCCCAGGGACACCCTGTTGGAGCAGTACTTC. As protein: CASSPRDTLLEQYF.

V is TRBV7-6 and J is TRBJ2-3; 9 bases match TRBD1. V trimming: 5 bases; J trimming: 5 bases; junction bases outside the gene matches: 11. Germline-derived CDR1 and CDR2 are SGHVS and FNYEAQ. The CDR3 has 16 amino acids. CDR3 sequence reads: CASSPLPGQGGDTQYF. The CDR3 DNA is TGTGCCAGCAGCCCTCTACCGGGACAGGGTGGAGATACGCAGTATTTT.

This chain links TRBV9 with TRBJ1-5, with no clear D. Trimming took 3 bases from V and 0 from J, leaving 4 bases between them. The CDR3 extends over 13 amino acids. Germline V lookup: CDR1 SGDLS, CDR2 YYNGEE. CDR3 DNA: TGTGCCAGCAGCGCGTATAGCAATCAGCCCCAGCATTTT. Its protein is CASSAYSNQPQHF.

This clone was seen just once. The J gene is TRBJ1-3, the V gene TRBV10-3; no firm D call. Germline CDR1 and CDR2: ENHRY and SYGVKD. The CDR3 is 15 amino acids. V gave up 4 bases and J gave up 2 bases, with 12 bases separating them. Here the CDR3 reads CAISARAEPGNTIYF. The CDR3 DNA reads TGTGCCATCAGTGCCCGCGCCGAACCTGGAAACACCATATATTTT.

This clone was observed a handful of times. The chain uses TRBV6-1 and TRBJ2-1; 8 bases line up with TRBD1. The length of the CDR3 is 15 residues. V was pared by 4 bases and J by 0 bases, with 2 bases of the junction left unmatched. CDR1 is MNHNS, CDR2 SASEGT, per germline. The DNA for the CDR3 is TGTGCCAGCAGTGCGGACAGGGCCTCCTACAATGAGCAGTTCTTC. Protein sequence: CASSADRASYNEQFF.

In DNA form, the CDR3 reads TGTGCCAGCGGGGGCGGGGGGCTATGGACCTACGAGCAGTACTTC. It translates to CASGGGGLWTYEQYF. V gene TRBV6-1 combines with J gene TRBJ2-7; TRBD2 matches at 8 bases. This CDR3 spans 15 amino acids. Germline V gene data show CDR1 as MNHNS and CDR2 as SASEGT. J gave up 2 bases and V 8 bases, and 11 bases lay outside the gene matches.

In this sample, this clone turned up once. This chain uses TRBV27 with TRBJ1-2; D may be TRBD1 (6 bases). V was cut by 2 bases and J by 4 bases, with 8 bases left in between. This CDR3 is 13 amino acids long. Per germline, CDR1 MNHEY and CDR2 SMNVEV (reference sequence). CDR3 nucleotide sequence: TGTGCCAGCAGTTTAGGGGGCAGCTATGGCTACACCTTC. It yields the protein CASSLGGSYGYTF.

This sequence joins TRBV28 and TRBJ2-7; 9 nucleotides match TRBD1. Losses at the gene ends were 11 bases for V and 6 bases for J; bases not matched to a gene: 5. CDR1 and CDR2 (germline): MDHEN, SYDVKM. The length of the CDR3 is 11 residues. The chain's CDR3 is CAETGGAEQYF. In nucleotides, the CDR3 is TGTGCCGAAACAGGGGGCGCCGAGCAGTACTTC.

The gene calls are TRBV2 and TRBJ2-2; D gene unclear. Trimming took off 8 bases at V and 4 bases at J, with 14 bases between the two ends. Per germline, CDR1 SNHLY and CDR2 FYNNEI. This CDR3 region has 14 residues. CDR3 residues: CASVSDLLTGELFF. DNA of the CDR3: TGTGCCAGCGTATCCGACTTACTCACCGGGGAGCTGTTTTTT.

A word on this clone: The junction differs from germline at one of its ends, possibly a read error. V and J are TRBV7-7 and TRBJ2-5; D remains ambiguous. The CDR3 is 14 residues long. Per the germline V gene, CDR1 is SSHAT and CDR2 is FNYEAQ (reference sequence). CDR3 bases: TGTGCTAGCAGCTTAGGGCCAGACCAAGAGACCCAGTACTTC. Amino acids: CASSLGPDQETQYF. Using reference TRBV7-7 and TRBJ2-5 for the parts outside the CDR3, the full variable domain is GAGVSQSPRYKVTKRGQDVTLRCDPISSHATLYWYQQALGQGPEFLTYFNYEAQPDKSGLPSDRFSAERPEGSISTLTIQRTEQRDSAMYRCASSLGPDQETQYFGPGTRLLVL.

For this clone: The conserved final phenylalanine or tryptophan is absent from the CDR3, which likely points to a read error. The chain carries TRBV30 and TRBJ1-2; 7 nucleotides agree with TRBD1. With V trimmed by 0 bases and J by 4 bases, 5 bases remained unmatched. Germline V gene sequence: CDR1 GTSNPN, CDR2 SVGIG (reference sequence). The CDR3 is 14 residues long. CDR3 loop: CAWSVNRGGYGYTV. Written as DNA, the CDR3 is TGTGCCTGGAGTGTAAACAGGGGTGGCTATGGCTACACCGTC.

This clone came up a few times. The V and J genes are TRBV5-1 and TRBJ2-7; 16 nucleotides agree with TRBD2. The CDR3 is made up of 17 amino acids. Losses at the gene ends were 3 bases for V and 0 bases for J; bases not matched to a gene: 3. Germline V lookup: CDR1 SGHRS, CDR2 YFSETQ. CDR3 region: CASSWGTSGRASYEQYF. CDR3 nucleotide sequence: TGCGCCAGCAGCTGGGGGACTAGCGGGAGGGCCTCCTACGAGCAGTACTTC. The complete variable domain, with remaining parts taken from reference TRBV5-1 and TRBJ2-7, reads KAGVTQTPRYLIKTRGQQVTLSCSPISGHRSVSWYQQTPGQGLQFLFEYFSETQRNKGNFPGRFSGRQFSNSRSEMNVSTLELGDSALYLCASSWGTSGRASYEQYFGPGTRLTVT.

This clone was seen more than once but under ten times. This chain links TRBV5-1 with TRBJ1-1; D remains unclear. The germline CDR1 and CDR2 sequences are SGHRS and YFSETQ. The CDR3 length is 14 residues. Trimming left V 0 bases short and J 1 base short, with 7 bases between. CDR3 protein: CASSLGQENTEAFF. CDR3 DNA: TGCGCCAGCAGCTTGGGACAAGAGAACACTGAAGCTTTCTTT. The entire variable domain, with the rest obtained from reference TRBV5-1 and TRBJ1-1, is as follows: KAGVTQTPRYLIKTRGQQVTLSCSPISGHRSVSWYQQTPGQGLQFLFEYFSETQRNKGNFPGRFSGRQFSNSRSEMNVSTLELGDSALYLCASSLGQENTEAFFGQGTRLTVV.

The chain couples TRBV7-3 to TRBJ1-4; 7 bases fit TRBD1. J was trimmed by 8 bases and V by 4 bases; bases with no gene match: 4. Germline CDR1 is SGHTA and CDR2 is FQGTGA. CDR3 length equals 13 residues. CDR3 bases: TGTGCCAGCAGCTCACGGACAGGCGAAAAACTGTTTTTT. Translated, it gives CASSSRTGEKLFF.

The gene calls are TRBV4-2 and TRBJ1-4; 8 bases agree with TRBD1. Germline values: CDR1 LGHNA, CDR2 YNFKEQ. The CDR3 consists of 17 residues. The J segment lost 7 bases and the V segment lost 4 bases, leaving 14 bases of the junction unmatched. The CDR3 coding sequence is TGTGCCAGCAGCCTACTTAAATCCGGGACAGGTGCTGAAAAACTGTTTTTT. The encoded protein is CASSLLKSGTGAEKLFF.